This TCR beta chain was found in a study of blood T cells in healthy people across ages (dated by TCRdb to about 2015). Regarding the research as a whole: In model experiments, template switching captured about one uniquely barcoded TCR beta cDNA molecule for every two T cells. To track age-related changes in TCR beta repertoire diversity, the study relied on deep sequencing normalized with unique cDNA molecular identifiers. Donors were grouped into four age groups: young (average approximately 15 years), middle-aged (39), aged (around 60) and long-lived (over 80). To avoid experimental bias, donors of different ages were randomly spread across the sequencing lanes. For two donors (one aged 18 to 30 and one aged 80 or older), the study analyzed two additional independent replicas of 1 million unique cDNA reads from the same blood draw. Overall study outcomes, separate from this receptor: Since profiling was done on bulk unsorted PBMCs, naive and antigen-experienced compartments could not be conclusively compared. Observed TCR beta diversity per million T cells fell roughly linearly with age, and a significant reduction was already apparent by age roughly 40. Total diversity estimates from one million sequenced T cells were considered lower bounds and underestimates. There was a strong correlation between observed TCR beta diversity and the percentage of naive T cells measured by flow cytometry. Compared with the aged group, the long-lived group had more naive CD4+ T cells, fewer expanded clones and increased TCR diversity, suggesting age selection. The CMV infection status of donors was not known, potentially confounding age-related changes in expanded clonotypes.

For this clonotype: It has no known antigen specificity. Within one base of it there is no much larger clone, and no base qualities were kept.

Libraries were constructed by 5' RACE. The run used an Illumina HiSeq 2500. A second PCR of roughly 7 to 12 cycles was run with a J-beta primer mix and a sample-barcoded 5' primer. A template-switch 5' adaptor carrying 12 random nucleotides introduced a unique molecular identifier onto each TCR beta cDNA molecule. Each sample yielded at least 3 million CDR3-containing paired-end reads. First-strand cDNA synthesis was performed from all RNA using the Mint cDNA synthesis kit, with priming by a TRBC-specific oligonucleotide. Following uracil-DNA glycosylase treatment, all cDNA underwent a first 18-cycle PCR with the universal primers M1SS and BC2_uni_R. Concerning the study's data processing: Normalization of each sample was performed by random selection of 1 million high-quality reads, each carrying a distinct molecular identifier. Reads with shared molecular identifiers were discarded instead of being binned into consensus sequences. CDR3 identification, clonotype clustering and error correction used MiTCR with a Q25 quality threshold and the strictest error-elimination algorithm. A nonparametric unseen species model using Euler transformation provided a lower-bound estimate of total TCR beta diversity. Using fastp trimming at Q25 and MiXCR clonotype assembly, TCRdb reanalyzed the public sequencing data and kept in-frame beta chains. Rows are combined by CDR3 protein, so each entry shows the most common genes and DNA. Here the V and J calls rest on TCRdb's processing, not on the authors' analysis. Here the sample has almost 800,000 distinct CDR3 sequences; roughly 60% occur a single time. In total, the top ten clones hold 20% to 25% of the sample.

Systemically healthy Caucasian individuals from Russia, approximately 39 in total and aged roughly 6 to 100 years, were included as donors. About 9.8 milliliters of peripheral blood were drawn from each donor into EDTA-treated Vacutainer tubes. Ficoll-Paque density-gradient centrifugation was used to isolate PBMCs, with at least 7 million per sample. Trizol reagent was used to extract total RNA from PBMCs, with at least 5.5 micrograms per sample. For every donor, flow cytometry on a PBMC aliquot measured the percentage of naive CD45RAhigh/CD27high T cells. The junction shows trimming of 2 bases on V and 12 bases on J, plus 19 bases between the germline ends. The CDR3 holds 14 amino acids from the cysteine to the phenylalanine. The only DNA kept is the CDR3, 42 bases in frame from the first base. CDR1 and CDR2 are read off the germline V gene as MGHRA and YSYEKL.

The rearranged chain carries TRBV4-1 and TRBJ1-2; TRBD1 could be the D gene, as 6 bases match. The source is a man aged 25-45 years in good health. What was sequenced was blood. The nucleotides read TGCGCCAGCAGCCAATTTACCGACAGGCCCCTCAACACCTTC. Protein translation: CASSQFTDRPLNTF.